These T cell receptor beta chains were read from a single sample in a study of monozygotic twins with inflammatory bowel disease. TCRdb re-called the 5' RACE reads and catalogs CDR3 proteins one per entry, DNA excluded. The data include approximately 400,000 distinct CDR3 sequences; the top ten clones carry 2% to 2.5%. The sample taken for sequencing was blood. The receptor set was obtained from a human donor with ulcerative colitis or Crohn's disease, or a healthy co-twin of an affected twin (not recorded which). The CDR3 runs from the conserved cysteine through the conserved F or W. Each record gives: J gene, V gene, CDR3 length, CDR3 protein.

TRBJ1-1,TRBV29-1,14,CSVALDWVNTEAFF
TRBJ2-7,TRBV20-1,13,CSAPPLTSYEQYF
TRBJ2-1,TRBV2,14,CASSDGLNYNEQFF
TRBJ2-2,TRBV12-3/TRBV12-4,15,CASSLRSPNTGGLFF
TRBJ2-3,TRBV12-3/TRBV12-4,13,CASSGMSTDTQYF
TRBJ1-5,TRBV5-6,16,CASSQLRTGLSQPQHF
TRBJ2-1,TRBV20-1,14,CSAKLAGVTNEQFF
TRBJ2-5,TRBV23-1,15,CASSAQGAPQETQYF
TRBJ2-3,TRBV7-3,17,CASSLTLAGGPGDTQYF
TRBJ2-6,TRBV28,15,CASSGPGSGANVLTF
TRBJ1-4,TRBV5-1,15,CASSGGDGTNEKLFF
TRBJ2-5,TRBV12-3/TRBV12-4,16,CASSRPTSGGQETQYF
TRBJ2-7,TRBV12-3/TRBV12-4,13,CASSITGENEQYF
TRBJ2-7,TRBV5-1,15,CASSLDGVPQYEQYF
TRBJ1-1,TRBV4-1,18,CASSQALGHSSVNTEAFF
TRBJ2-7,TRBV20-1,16,CSARDPASGSSYEQYF
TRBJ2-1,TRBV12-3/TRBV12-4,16,CASSFSSGRALGEQFF
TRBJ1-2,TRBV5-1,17,CASSWGGRKLANYGYTF
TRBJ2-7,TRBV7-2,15,CASSLVGQGPYEQYF
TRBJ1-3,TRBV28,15,CASSIPTPTGNTIYF
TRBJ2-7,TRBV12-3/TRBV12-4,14,CASGGGTTPREQYF
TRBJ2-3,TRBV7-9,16,CASSLRGTTSTDTQYF
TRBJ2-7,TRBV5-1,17,CASSLGQGALQSYEQYF
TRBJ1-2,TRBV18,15,CASSPLPASNYGYTF
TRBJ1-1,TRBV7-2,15,CASSYSAGGNTEAFF
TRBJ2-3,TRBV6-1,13,CASSGQGVGTQYF
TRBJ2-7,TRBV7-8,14,CASSLDGESYEQYF